Listed below are T cell receptor beta chains from one sample, sequenced in a study of blood T cells in healthy people across ages. MiXCR, run by TCRdb on the 5' RACE reads, gives a single entry per CDR3 protein. The sample lists approximately 800,000 distinct CDR3 sequences, roughly 24% occurring once. A further study also used this sample, focusing on T cells of mothers and their children.

The sample consisted of blood. The receptors here all came from a boy younger than 18 in good health. Each CDR3 is given with its conserved first and last residue. A D gene is named only where the DNA matches it firmly. Some rows have no size entry. The others give once, few or many, or a class for an expanded clone.

J	V	size	D	CDR3	DNA
TRBJ2-3	TRBV20-1	-	TRBD1	CSARGTGGRDTQYF	TGCAGTGCTAGAGGGACAGGGGGCAGAGATACGCAGTATTTT
TRBJ1-6	TRBV19	-	-	CASSTPLGDMRNSPLHF	TGTGCCAGTAGTACCCCCTTGGGCGACATGCGGAATTCACCCCTCCACTTT
TRBJ1-6	TRBV27	few	-	CASSLSAGVNSPLHF	TGTGCCAGCAGTTTATCTGCGGGGGTTAATTCACCCCTCCACTTT
TRBJ2-3	TRBV20-1	few	TRBD2	CSARGGGRDTQYF	TGCAGTGCTAGAGGCGGGGGGAGAGATACGCAGTATTTT
TRBJ2-5	TRBV6-1	-	-	CASRRGTSSILETQYF	-
TRBJ1-1	TRBV11-2	-	-	CASSRYSNTEAFF	TGTGCCAGCAGTCGATACTCGAACACTGAAGCTTTCTTT
TRBJ1-5	TRBV18	-	-	CASSPTSGGQPQHF	TGTGCCAGCTCACCAACTTCGGGGGGGCAGCCCCAGCATTTT
TRBJ1-3	TRBV20-1	few	-	CSASSGPGNTIYF	TGCAGTGCTAGTTCAGGGCCTGGAAACACCATATATTTT
TRBJ1-1	TRBV4-1	-	TRBD1	CASSQEYRGNTEAFF	TGCGCCAGCAGCCAAGAGTACAGGGGGAACACTGAAGCTTTCTTT
TRBJ2-7	TRBV20-1	-	TRBD2	CSARDYPRPGLAGSYEQYF	TGCAGTGCTAGAGATTATCCCCGCCCGGGTCTAGCGGGTTCCTACGAGCAGTACTTC
TRBJ2-5	TRBV12-3/TRBV12-4	-	TRBD1	CASSSLRGQEETQYF	TGTGCCAGCAGTTCTCTGAGGGGGCAAGAAGAGACCCAGTACTTC
TRBJ2-1	TRBV30	few	-	CAWSVFRDNEQFF	TGTGCCTGGAGTGTTTTCAGGGATAATGAGCAGTTCTTC
TRBJ1-2	TRBV2	few	-	CASSGYGGDSNYGYTF	TGTGCCAGCAGTGGATACGGGGGCGATTCTAACTATGGCTACACCTTC
TRBJ2-3	TRBV12-3/TRBV12-4	few	TRBD1	CASTQGQGVADTQYF	TGTGCCAGCACCCAGGGACAGGGAGTAGCAGATACGCAGTATTTT
TRBJ2-1	TRBV12-5	-	TRBD1	CASGLGQGGDEQFF	TGTGCTAGTGGTTTGGGACAGGGTGGGGATGAGCAGTTCTTC
TRBJ2-4	TRBV7-9	-	TRBD1	CASSSSTGQNIQYF	TGTGCCAGCAGCTCTTCGACAGGGCAAAACATTCAGTACTTC
TRBJ1-1	TRBV5-6	many	TRBD1	CASSRDRGHLGEAFF	TGTGCCAGCAGTCGGGACAGGGGGCATTTGGGTGAAGCTTTCTTT
TRBJ2-1	TRBV20-1	once	-	CSAPFGEQFF	TGCAGTGCGCCCTTCGGTGAGCAGTTCTTC
TRBJ2-5	TRBV4-1	-	-	CASSHSPRASETQYF	TGCGCCAGCAGCCACTCCCCCAGGGCGTCGGAGACCCAGTACTTC
TRBJ2-7	TRBV12-3/TRBV12-4	few	-	CASSPGRQPYEQYF	TGTGCCAGCAGTCCGGGAAGACAGCCCTACGAGCAGTACTTC
TRBJ2-5	TRBV5-1	few	TRBD2	CASSLSAGGTETQYF	TGCGCCAGCAGCTTGAGTGCGGGGGGCACCGAGACCCAGTACTTC
TRBJ2-5	TRBV7-3	-	TRBD2	CASSLSTSGGGETQYF	TGTGCCAGCAGCTTGAGTACTAGCGGGGGGGGAGAGACCCAGTACTTC
TRBJ2-2	TRBV20-1	-	-	CSASLGWRTGELFF	TGCAGTGCTAGCCTGGGGTGGCGCACCGGGGAGCTGTTTTTT
TRBJ1-4	TRBV12-3/TRBV12-4	-	TRBD1	CASSSSGGTNEKLFF	TGTGCCAGCAGTTCCTCAGGGGGCACGAATGAAAAACTGTTTTTT
TRBJ2-1	TRBV7-3	-	-	CASSLGPTSYNERFF	TGTGCCAGCAGCTTAGGACCGACCTCCTACAATGAGCGGTTCTTC
TRBJ2-7	TRBV20-1	once	-	CSARDQESPSYEQYF	TGCAGTGCTAGAGATCAGGAAAGCCCTTCCTACGAGCAGTACTTC
TRBJ1-2	TRBV3-1	few	-	CASTFRGGTGDGYTF	TGTGCCAGCACCTTTAGGGGGGGAACTGGGGATGGCTACACCTTC
TRBJ2-5	TRBV12-3/TRBV12-4	-	TRBD2	CASRLTSRQETQYF	TGTGCCAGCAGACTGACTAGCCGCCAAGAGACCCAGTACTTC
TRBJ2-1	TRBV29-1	-	-	CSVATGWGEQFF	TGCAGCGTTGCTACAGGGTGGGGTGAGCAGTTCTTC
TRBJ2-5	TRBV2	-	-	CASSEDRGAQYF	TGTGCCAGCAGCGAAGACCGCGGGGCCCAGTACTTC
TRBJ1-2	TRBV29-1	-	-	CSVASRRVLYGYTF	TGCAGCGTTGCGTCGCGCAGAGTTTTGTATGGCTACACCTTC
TRBJ2-5	TRBV28	few	TRBD1	CASRPGQGWETQYF	TGTGCCAGCAGGCCGGGACAGGGATGGGAGACCCAGTACTTC
TRBJ1-6	TRBV4-1	few	-	CASSQDGGTRAPLHF	TGCGCCAGCAGCCAAGATGGGGGAACAAGGGCACCCCTCCACTTT
TRBJ1-1	TRBV5-1	-	-	CASSLEDQNTEAFF	TGCGCCAGCAGCTTAGAAGACCAGAACACTGAAGCTTTCTTT
TRBJ2-5	TRBV5-1	few	-	CASRPQTRETQYF	TGCGCCAGCCGCCCCCAGACTAGGGAGACCCAGTACTTC
TRBJ1-1	TRBV14	-	-	CASSPRFYTEAFF	TGTGCCAGCAGCCCCCGGTTTTACACTGAAGCTTTCTTT
TRBJ2-5	TRBV6-5	many	-	CASSYEHQETQYF	TGTGCCAGCAGTTACGAACACCAAGAGACCCAGTACTTC
TRBJ2-5	TRBV5-1	few	-	CASTQQGLQETQYF	TGCGCCAGCACTCAACAGGGATTACAAGAGACCCAGTACTTC
TRBJ2-7	TRBV6-2/TRBV6-3	few	-	CASSAVRAYEQYF	TGTGCCAGCAGTGCTGTGCGGGCTTACGAGCAGTACTTC